The 6 T cell receptor beta chains presented below share a single source sample, sequenced in a study of OX40 agonist ivuxolimab in advanced cancers. The assay was immunoSEQ multiplex PCR, and TCRdb's table has in-frame clones only and misses some. Of just over 35,000 clones in the sample, 60% to 85% were seen once. This sample comprised CD4+ or CD8+ T cells sorted from blood, obtained in a trial of the OX40 agonist ivuxolimab. These receptors came from an adult with an advanced solid tumor such as melanoma, head and neck, liver or kidney cancer.

The CDR3 region is CASSPGKRTGELFF. CDR3 in DNA: TGTGCCAGCAGCCCAGGGAAAAGGACCGGGGAGCTGTTTTTT. J is TRBJ2-2 and V is TRBV27, with a possible D match to TRBD1 (5 bases). The CDR3 has 14 residues. V gave up 6 bases and J gave up 5 bases, with 13 bases separating them. CDR1 and CDR2 from the germline V gene are MNHEY and SMNVEV (reference sequence).

This chain joins TRBV27 and TRBJ2-7, with D possibly called TRBD1 or TRBD2 (5 bases each). This CDR3 has 13 residues. V was pared by 5 bases and J by 5 bases, with 13 bases between. Germline values: CDR1 MNHEY, CDR2 SMNVEV (reference sequence). The CDR3 loop reads CASSRGVLDEQYF. As DNA, the CDR3 is TGTGCCAGCAGTAGAGGGGTTCTGGACGAGCAGTACTTC.

Points on this clone: At one of its ends the junction is not consistent with the germline gene, which may arise from a read error. J is TRBJ1-2 and V is TRBV7-3; D call uncertain. Germline V lookup: CDR1 SGHTA, CDR2 FQGTGA. The CDR3 contains 16 residues. CDR3 amino acids: CASSPTLNIGIHGYTF. CDR3 DNA sequence: TGCGCCAGCAGCCCCACACTCAATATCGGGATTCATGGCTACACCTTC.

The V gene is TRBV30, the J gene TRBJ1-4; 9 bases agree with TRBD1. From germline, CDR1 is GTSNPN and CDR2 SVGIG (reference sequence). This CDR3 spans 13 amino acids. The V segment lost 7 bases and the J segment 12 bases; nucleotides outside the gene matches: 12. CDR3 sequence: CASDRGPTRELFF. Written as DNA, the CDR3 is TGTGCCTCGGACAGGGGCCCTACGAGGGAACTGTTTTTT.

Note on this clone: The same CDR3 arises from other DNA sequences in this sample as well. This chain joins TRBV6-5 and TRBJ2-2, with TRBD1 identical over 8 bases. The CDR3 is 13 residues long. In germline, CDR1 is MNHEY, CDR2 SVGAGI. V lost 6 bases and J lost 5; bases outside the gene matches: 2. The CDR3 coding sequence is TGTGCCAGCAGGACAGGGGAAACCGGGGAGCTGTTTTTT. It specifies CASRTGETGELFF.

This sequence joins TRBV5-4 and TRBJ1-1, with TRBD1 as a possible D gene (5 bases). Trimming took off 2 bases at V and 1 base at J, with 18 bases between the two ends. The germline V gene encodes CDR1 SGHNT and CDR2 YYREEE (reference sequence). The CDR3 loop spans 17 amino acids. CDR3 amino acids: CASSLVGWGTANTEAFF. For the CDR3, the DNA is TGTGCCAGCAGCTTAGTGGGATGGGGGACCGCGAACACTGAAGCTTTCTTT.